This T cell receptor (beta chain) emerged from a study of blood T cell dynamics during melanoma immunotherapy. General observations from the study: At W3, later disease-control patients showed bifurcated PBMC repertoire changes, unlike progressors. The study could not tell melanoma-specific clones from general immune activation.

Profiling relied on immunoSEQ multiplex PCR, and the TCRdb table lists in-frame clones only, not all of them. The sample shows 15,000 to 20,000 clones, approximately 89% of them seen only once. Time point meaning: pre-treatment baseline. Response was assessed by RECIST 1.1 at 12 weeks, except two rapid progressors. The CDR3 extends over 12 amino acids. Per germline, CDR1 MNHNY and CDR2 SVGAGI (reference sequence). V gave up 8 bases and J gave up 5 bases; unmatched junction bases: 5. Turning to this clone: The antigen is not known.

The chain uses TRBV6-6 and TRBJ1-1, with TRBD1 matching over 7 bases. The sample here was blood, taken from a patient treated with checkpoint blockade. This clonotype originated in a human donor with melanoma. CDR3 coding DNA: TGTGCCAGCGCCAGGGGGAGAACTGAAGCTTTCTTT. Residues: CASARGRTEAFF.